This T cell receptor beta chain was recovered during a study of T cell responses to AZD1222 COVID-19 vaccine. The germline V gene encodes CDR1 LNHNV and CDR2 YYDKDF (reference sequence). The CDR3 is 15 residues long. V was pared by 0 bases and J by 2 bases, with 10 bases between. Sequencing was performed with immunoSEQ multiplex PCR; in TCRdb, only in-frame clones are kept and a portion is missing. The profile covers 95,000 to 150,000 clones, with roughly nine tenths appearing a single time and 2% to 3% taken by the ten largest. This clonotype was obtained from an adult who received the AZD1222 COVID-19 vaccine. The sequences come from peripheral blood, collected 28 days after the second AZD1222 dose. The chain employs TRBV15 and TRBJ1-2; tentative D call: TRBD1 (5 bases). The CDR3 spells CATSRDRVLNYGYTF. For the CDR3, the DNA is TGTGCCACCAGCAGAGACAGGGTGTTAAACTATGGCTACACCTTC. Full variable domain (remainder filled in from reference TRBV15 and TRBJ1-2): DAMVIQNPRYQVTQFGKPVTLSCSQTLNHNVMYWYQQKSSQAPKLLFHYYDKDFNNEADTPDNFQSRRPNTSFCFLDIRSPGLGDTAMYLCATSRDRVLNYGYTFGSGTRLTVV.